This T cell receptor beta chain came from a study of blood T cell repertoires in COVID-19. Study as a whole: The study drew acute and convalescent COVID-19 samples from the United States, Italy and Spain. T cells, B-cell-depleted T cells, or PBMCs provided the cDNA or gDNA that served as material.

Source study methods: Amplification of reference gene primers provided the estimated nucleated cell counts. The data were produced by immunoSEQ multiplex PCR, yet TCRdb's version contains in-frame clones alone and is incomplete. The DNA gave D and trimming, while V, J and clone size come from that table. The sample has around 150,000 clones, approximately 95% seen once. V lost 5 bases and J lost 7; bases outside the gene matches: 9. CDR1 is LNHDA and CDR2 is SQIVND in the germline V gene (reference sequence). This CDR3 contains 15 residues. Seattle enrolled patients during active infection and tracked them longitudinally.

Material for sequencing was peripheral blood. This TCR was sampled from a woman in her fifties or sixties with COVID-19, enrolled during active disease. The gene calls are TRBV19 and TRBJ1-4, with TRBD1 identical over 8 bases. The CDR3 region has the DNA TGTGCCAGTAGTGCCGGACAGGGAAGCCTTGAAAAACTGTTTTTT. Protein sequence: CASSAGQGSLEKLFF.